The 4 T cell receptor beta chains below all came from one sample that was sequenced in a study of cytotoxic CD8 clonotypes in ibrutinib-treated CLL. Sequencing used immunoSEQ multiplex PCR; TCRdb keeps in-frame clones, though not all of them. The sample holds tens of thousands of clones; roughly three quarters are singletons and the top ten take less than 35%. This sample comprised PBMCs, obtained after 24 months of ibrutinib treatment. The receptors shown here come from a human donor with chronic lymphocytic leukemia.

The chain has TRBV10-1 and TRBJ1-1; D gene uncertain. The CDR3 is made up of 14 amino acids. The germline V gene encodes CDR1 WNHNN and CDR2 SYGVQD (reference sequence). V gave up 0 bases and J gave up 4 bases, with 9 bases separating them. CDR3 amino acids: CASSESGVSTEAFF. The CDR3 DNA reads as TGCGCCAGCAGTGAGTCTGGGGTAAGCACTGAAGCTTTCTTT.

The chain joins TRBV11-2 to TRBJ2-7, with unresolved D. The CDR3 covers 11 residues. Germline CDR1 SGHAT, CDR2 FQNNGV. Deletions cut 8 bases from V and 7 bases from J, with 12 bases between. The CDR3 loop is CASGSYLEQYF. The DNA for the CDR3 is TGTGCCAGCGGATCTTACTTGGAGCAGTACTTC.

In its sample, this clone was seen many times. The V and J genes are TRBV5-5 and TRBJ1-2; D not certain. CDR3 size: 14 residues. Trimming left V 0 bases short and J 0 bases short, with 6 bases between. Germline CDR1 reads SGHKS; CDR2 reads YYEKEE (reference sequence). CDR3 residues: CASSLDQANYGYTF. Written as DNA, the CDR3 is TGTGCCAGCAGCTTGGACCAGGCTAACTATGGCTACACCTTC.

The rearrangement joins TRBV10-3 to TRBJ2-2, with D maybe TRBD1 (5 bases). Trimming took off 0 bases at V and 3 bases at J, with 11 bases between the two ends. The CDR3 is 16 residues long. CDR1 and CDR2 from the germline V gene are ENHRY and SYGVKD. This CDR3 reads CAISESRQWDTGELFF. In DNA form, the CDR3 reads TGTGCCATCAGTGAGTCGAGACAGTGGGACACCGGGGAGCTGTTTTTT.